Listed below are T cell receptor beta chains from one sample, sequenced in a study of vaccination and CD4 T cells after COVID-19. One entry per CDR3 protein results from TCRdb running MiXCR on the PCR reads. The top ten hold about 13% of the sample, which has roughly 20,000 distinct CDR3 sequences, roughly 50% seen once. These receptors have no identified antigens. The sequencing used CD4+ T cells from blood, cultured in vitro, collected about 7 months after SARS-CoV-2 vaccination. Every receptor here comes from a human donor who had recovered from COVID-19. Both conserved end residues are part of each CDR3. The order of the fields is CDR3 protein, V gene.

CDR3aa: CASSALELGGDNEQFF
v_gene: TRBV6-1

CDR3aa: CASRRTSLTQHF
v_gene: TRBV6-7

CDR3aa: CASSLGHANNEQFF
v_gene: TRBV7-3

CDR3aa: CSARSSGVNTEAFF
v_gene: TRBV20-1

CDR3aa: CASSIGRGVKETQYF
v_gene: TRBV19

CDR3aa: CATSGTTGNTIYF
v_gene: TRBV15

CDR3aa: CASTDGTGVEAFF
v_gene: TRBV6-7

CDR3aa: CSASPHTYEQYF
v_gene: TRBV20-1

CDR3aa: CSATLPGGGEQYF
v_gene: TRBV20-1

CDR3aa: CASSSRADGPEAFF
v_gene: TRBV7-9

CDR3aa: CAISESEDTQYF
v_gene: TRBV10-3

CDR3aa: CSARDSPGGRETQYF
v_gene: TRBV20-1

CDR3aa: CSASRDRGTGELFF
v_gene: TRBV20-1

CDR3aa: CASGAGGTSSYEQYF
v_gene: TRBV6-1

CDR3aa: CASSARETQYF
v_gene: TRBV7-8

CDR3aa: CASTWGINSPLHF
v_gene: TRBV6-1

CDR3aa: CASSEVLRDEQYF
v_gene: TRBV6-1

CDR3aa: CATSTLLGTGLTDTQYF
v_gene: TRBV15

CDR3aa: CASSFTGTNEQYF
v_gene: TRBV7-2

CDR3aa: CASTPGDRDEQYF
v_gene: TRBV27

CDR3aa: CASSQNESHEQYF
v_gene: TRBV21-1

CDR3aa: CSASTARSTDTQYF
v_gene: TRBV20-1

CDR3aa: CSVGNPGQGIVGGYTF
v_gene: TRBV29-1

CDR3aa: CASSELAGGPNEQFF
v_gene: TRBV6-1

CDR3aa: CARSYRVYEQFF
v_gene: TRBV5-3

CDR3aa: CASSRRTGVPHQPQHF
v_gene: TRBV6-1

CDR3aa: CASTPVGTRTSGGSYEQYF
v_gene: TRBV19

CDR3aa: CASSEEGGVGQPQHF
v_gene: TRBV2

CDR3aa: CATSRPRLVHEQFF
v_gene: TRBV15

CDR3aa: CSVARLAGGPYEQYF
v_gene: TRBV29-1

CDR3aa: CASSLGLAGVEQYF
v_gene: TRBV11-3

CDR3aa: CSVDTDTQYF
v_gene: TRBV29-1

CDR3aa: CASSLNGGGATDTQYF
v_gene: TRBV7-3

CDR3aa: CSANDRVNTEAFF
v_gene: TRBV20-1

CDR3aa: CASSRTGTSANNEQFF
v_gene: TRBV4-1

CDR3aa: CSASGPSYGYTF
v_gene: TRBV20-1

CDR3aa: CASSPTSGAYEQYF
v_gene: TRBV7-3

CDR3aa: CASSPFMNTEAFF
v_gene: TRBV7-2

CDR3aa: CASSRTDYEQYF
v_gene: TRBV11-3

CDR3aa: CASSLDMYNSPLHF
v_gene: TRBV5-1

CDR3aa: CSARVPPGLGTSYNEQFF
v_gene: TRBV20-1

CDR3aa: CSASQRTTDTQYF
v_gene: TRBV20-1

CDR3aa: CASSLAAGLAGAYEQYF
v_gene: TRBV7-9

CDR3aa: CASSSWDRFNYGYTF
v_gene: TRBV27

CDR3aa: CASSLDTDTQYF
v_gene: TRBV7-9

CDR3aa: CSARHQNYYEQYF
v_gene: TRBV20-1

CDR3aa: CASSLGGLAGGRETQYF
v_gene: TRBV11-2

CDR3aa: CASSFMGGSHEQFF
v_gene: TRBV7-9

CDR3aa: CSARDNRWQYF
v_gene: TRBV20-1

CDR3aa: CASSTAGAFNEQFF
v_gene: TRBV7-3

CDR3aa: CASSLNRGQYDYGYTF
v_gene: TRBV7-2

CDR3aa: CATSPSGSSYEQYF
v_gene: TRBV24-1

CDR3aa: CASSSQTGGGETQYF
v_gene: TRBV7-2